This T cell receptor beta chain was profiled in a study of identical twins. Findings and caveats of the study: The presence of invariant MAIT and iNKT cells could partly confound analyses of zero-insertion sequences.

The germline gives CDR1 SGDLS, CDR2 YYNGEE. V lost 3 bases and J lost 4, with 13 bases in between. There are 14 residues in the CDR3. Through template switching, a universal primer site was introduced, and the cDNA contained unique molecular identifiers. TCRdb re-derived calls from the 5' RACE reads in MiXCR, one entry per CDR3 protein. The data hold around 250,000 distinct CDR3 sequences, with 6.5% observed a single time. Of note for this clonotype: Its target is unknown.

These same records also appear under a second study, on T cells expressing NK-cell markers.

Sequenced material: CD8+ T cells sorted from blood. This receptor was taken from a woman under 30 in good health. The chain recombines TRBV9 with TRBJ1-2; D is ambiguous. The CDR3 sequence is CASSAVDGTYGYTF. The CDR3 DNA follows: TGTGCCAGCAGCGCAGTTGACGGAACCTATGGCTACACCTTC.